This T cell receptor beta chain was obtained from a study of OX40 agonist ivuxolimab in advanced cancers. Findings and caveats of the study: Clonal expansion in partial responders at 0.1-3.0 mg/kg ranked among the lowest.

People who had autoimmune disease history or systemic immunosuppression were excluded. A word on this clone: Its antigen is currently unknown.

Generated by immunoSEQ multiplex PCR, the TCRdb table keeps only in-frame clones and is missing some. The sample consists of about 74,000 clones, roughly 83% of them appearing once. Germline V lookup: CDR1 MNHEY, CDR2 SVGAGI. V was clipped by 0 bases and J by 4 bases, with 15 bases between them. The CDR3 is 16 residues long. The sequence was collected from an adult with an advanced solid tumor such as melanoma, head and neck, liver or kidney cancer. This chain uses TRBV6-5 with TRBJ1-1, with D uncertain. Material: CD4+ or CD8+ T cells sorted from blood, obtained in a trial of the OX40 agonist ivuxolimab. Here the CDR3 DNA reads TGTGCCAGCAGTTACTCTACCCGTGGGTCTCCCACTGAAGCTTTCTTT. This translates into CASSYSTRGSPTEAFF.